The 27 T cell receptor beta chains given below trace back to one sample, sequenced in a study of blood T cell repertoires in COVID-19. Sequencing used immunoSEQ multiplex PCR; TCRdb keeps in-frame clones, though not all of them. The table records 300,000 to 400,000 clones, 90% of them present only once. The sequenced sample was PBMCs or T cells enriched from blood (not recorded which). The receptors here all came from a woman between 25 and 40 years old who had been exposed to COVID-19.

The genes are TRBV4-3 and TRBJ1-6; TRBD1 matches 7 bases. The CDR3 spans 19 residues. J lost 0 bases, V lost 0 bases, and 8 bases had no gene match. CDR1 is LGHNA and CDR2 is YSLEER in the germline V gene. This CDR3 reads CASSQDFGQASSYNSPLHF. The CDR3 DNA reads TGCGCCAGCAGCCAAGATTTTGGACAGGCCAGCTCCTATAATTCACCCCTCCACTTT.

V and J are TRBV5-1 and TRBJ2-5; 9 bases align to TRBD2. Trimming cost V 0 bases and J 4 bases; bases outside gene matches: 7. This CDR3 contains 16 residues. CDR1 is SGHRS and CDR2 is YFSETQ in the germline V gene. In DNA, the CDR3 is TGCGCCAGCAGCTTGGCCTTGCGGGGGGGCCTAGAGACCCAGTACTTC. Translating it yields CASSLALRGGLETQYF.

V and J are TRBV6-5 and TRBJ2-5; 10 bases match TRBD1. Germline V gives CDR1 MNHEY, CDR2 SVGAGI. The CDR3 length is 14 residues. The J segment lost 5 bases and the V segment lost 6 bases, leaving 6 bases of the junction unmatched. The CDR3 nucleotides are TGTGCCAGCAGAGACAGGGGGCCGGGGGAGACCCAGTACTTC. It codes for CASRDRGPGETQYF.

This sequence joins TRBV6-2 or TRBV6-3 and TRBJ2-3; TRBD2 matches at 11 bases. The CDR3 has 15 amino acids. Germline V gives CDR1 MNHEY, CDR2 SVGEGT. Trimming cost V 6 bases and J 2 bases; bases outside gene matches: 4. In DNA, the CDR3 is TGTGCCAGCAGCCCTAGCGGGGGGCCCACAGATACGCAGTATTTT. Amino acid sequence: CASSPSGGPTDTQYF.

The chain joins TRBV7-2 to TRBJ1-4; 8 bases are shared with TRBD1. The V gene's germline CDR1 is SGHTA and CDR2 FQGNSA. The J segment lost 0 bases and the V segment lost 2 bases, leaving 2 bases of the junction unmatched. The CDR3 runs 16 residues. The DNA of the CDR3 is TGTGCCAGCAGCTTACAGGGGGCATCAACTAATGAAAAACTGTTTTTT. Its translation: CASSLQGASTNEKLFF.

CDR3: CASSYRGRTSYGYTF. CDR3 DNA sequence: TGTGCCAGCAGTTACAGGGGCAGAACGAGCTATGGCTACACCTTC. The chain is built from TRBV6-2 or TRBV6-3 and TRBJ1-2; tentative D call: TRBD1 (5 bases). CDR1 is MNHEY and CDR2 is SVGEGT in the germline V gene. Trimming removed 2 bases from V and 4 bases from J, with 14 bases in between. The CDR3 is 15 residues long.

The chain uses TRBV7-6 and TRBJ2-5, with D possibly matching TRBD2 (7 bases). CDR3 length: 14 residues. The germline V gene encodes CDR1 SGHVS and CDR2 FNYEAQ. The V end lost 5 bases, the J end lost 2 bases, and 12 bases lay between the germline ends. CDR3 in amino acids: CASSQGGDQETQYF. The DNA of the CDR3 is TGTGCCAGCAGCCAAGGGGGGGATCAAGAGACCCAGTACTTC.

The CDR3, as DNA: TGTGCCACCAGACAGGGAGATAGGACAGATACGCAGTATTTT. This sequence encodes CATRQGDRTDTQYF. This rearrangement joins TRBV5-4 to TRBJ2-3; 7 bases line up with TRBD1. Per germline, CDR1 SGHNT and CDR2 YYREEE (reference sequence). Losses at the gene ends were 9 bases for V and 3 bases for J; bases not matched to a gene: 10. CDR3 length: 14 amino acids. The full variable domain, its missing parts supplied by reference TRBV5-4 and TRBJ2-3, is ETGVTQSPTHLIKTRGQQVTLRCSSQSGHNTVSWYQQALGQGPQFIFQYYREEENGRGNFPPRFSGLQFPNYSSELNVNALELDDSALYLCATRQGDRTDTQYFGPGTRLTVL.

CDR3 sequence: CASSSGQVHSYNSPLHF. The CDR3 nucleotides are TGTGCCAGCAGCTCGGGACAGGTGCACTCCTATAATTCACCCCTCCACTTT. The chain couples TRBV7-9 to TRBJ1-6; TRBD1 agrees at 8 bases. This CDR3 region has 17 residues. The germline V gene encodes CDR1 SEHNR and CDR2 FQNEAQ (reference sequence). The junction had 5 bases not matched to a gene; V was cut back by 4 bases and J by 0 bases.

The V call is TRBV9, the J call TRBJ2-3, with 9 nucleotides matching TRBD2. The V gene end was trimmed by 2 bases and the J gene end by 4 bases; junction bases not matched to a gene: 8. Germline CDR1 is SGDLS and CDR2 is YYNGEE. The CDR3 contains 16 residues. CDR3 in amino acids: CASSVGLAGTPDTQYF. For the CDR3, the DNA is TGTGCCAGCAGCGTTGGTCTAGCGGGGACACCAGATACGCAGTATTTT. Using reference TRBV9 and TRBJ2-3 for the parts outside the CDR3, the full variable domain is DSGVTQTPKHLITATGQRVTLRCSPRSGDLSVYWYQQSLDQGLQFLIQYYNGEERAKGNILERFSAQQFPDLHSELNLSSLELGDSALYFCASSVGLAGTPDTQYFGPGTRLTVL.

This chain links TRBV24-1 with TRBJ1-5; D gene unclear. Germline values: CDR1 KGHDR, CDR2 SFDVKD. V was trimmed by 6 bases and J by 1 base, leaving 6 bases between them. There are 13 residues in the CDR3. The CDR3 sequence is CATSPSSNQPQHF. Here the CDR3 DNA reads TGTGCCACCAGTCCATCCAGCAATCAGCCCCAGCATTTT.

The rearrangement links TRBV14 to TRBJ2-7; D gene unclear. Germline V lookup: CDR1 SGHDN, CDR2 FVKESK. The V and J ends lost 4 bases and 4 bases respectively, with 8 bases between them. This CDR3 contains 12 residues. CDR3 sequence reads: CASSRLPYEQYF. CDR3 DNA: TGTGCCAGCAGCCGACTCCCTTACGAGCAGTACTTC.

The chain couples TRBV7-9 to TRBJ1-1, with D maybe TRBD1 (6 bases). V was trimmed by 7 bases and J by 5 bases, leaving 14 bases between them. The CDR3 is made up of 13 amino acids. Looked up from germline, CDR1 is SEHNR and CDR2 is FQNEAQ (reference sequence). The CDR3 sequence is CASTLGQLTEAFF. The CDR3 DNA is TGTGCCAGCACCCTTGGACAGCTAACTGAAGCTTTCTTT.

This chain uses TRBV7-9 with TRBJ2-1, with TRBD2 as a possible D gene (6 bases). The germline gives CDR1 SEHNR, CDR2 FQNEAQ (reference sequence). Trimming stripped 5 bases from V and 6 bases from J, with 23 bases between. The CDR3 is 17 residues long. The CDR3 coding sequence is TGTGCCAGCAGCCAACTCCGGGACTTGCCAAAATTCAATGAGCAGTTCTTC. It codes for CASSQLRDLPKFNEQFF.

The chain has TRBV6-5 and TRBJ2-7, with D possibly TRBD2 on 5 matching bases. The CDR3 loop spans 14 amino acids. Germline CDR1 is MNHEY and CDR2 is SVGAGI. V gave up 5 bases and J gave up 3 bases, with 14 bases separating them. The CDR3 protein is CASSPRVDYYEQYF. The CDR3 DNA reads TGTGCCAGCAGTCCACGGGTCGACTACTACGAGCAGTACTTC.

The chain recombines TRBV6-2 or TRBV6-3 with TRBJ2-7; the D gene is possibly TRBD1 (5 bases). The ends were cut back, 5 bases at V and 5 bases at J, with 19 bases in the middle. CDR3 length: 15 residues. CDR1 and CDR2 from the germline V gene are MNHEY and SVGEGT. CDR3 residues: CASSLPPRQIHEQYF. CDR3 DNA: TGTGCCAGCAGTCTTCCTCCGCGACAGATCCACGAGCAGTACTTC.

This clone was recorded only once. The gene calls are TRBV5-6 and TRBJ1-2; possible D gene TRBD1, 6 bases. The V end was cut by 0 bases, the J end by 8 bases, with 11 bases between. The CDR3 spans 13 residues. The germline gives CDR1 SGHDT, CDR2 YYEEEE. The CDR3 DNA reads TGTGCCAGCAGCTTGGCCCCAGGGGACGGCTACACCTTC. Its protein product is CASSLAPGDGYTF.

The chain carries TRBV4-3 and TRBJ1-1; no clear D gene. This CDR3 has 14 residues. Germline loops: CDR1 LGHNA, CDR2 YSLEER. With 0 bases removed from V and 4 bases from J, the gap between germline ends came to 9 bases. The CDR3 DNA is TGCGCCAGCAGCCAAGACAGGTACTTCACTGAAGCTTTCTTT. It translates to CASSQDRYFTEAFF.

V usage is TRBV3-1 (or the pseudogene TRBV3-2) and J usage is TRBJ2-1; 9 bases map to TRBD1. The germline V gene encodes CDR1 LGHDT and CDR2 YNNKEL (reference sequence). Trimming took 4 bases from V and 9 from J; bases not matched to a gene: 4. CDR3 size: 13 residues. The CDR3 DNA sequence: TGTGCCAGCAGCCGTGGACAGGGGCGTGAGCAGTTCTTC. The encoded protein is CASSRGQGREQFF.

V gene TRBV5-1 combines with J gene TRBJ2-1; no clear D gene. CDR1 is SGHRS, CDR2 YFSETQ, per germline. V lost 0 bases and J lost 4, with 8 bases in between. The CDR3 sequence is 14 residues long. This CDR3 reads CASSLGTEYNEQFF. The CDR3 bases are TGCGCCAGCAGCTTGGGTACGGAGTACAATGAGCAGTTCTTC.

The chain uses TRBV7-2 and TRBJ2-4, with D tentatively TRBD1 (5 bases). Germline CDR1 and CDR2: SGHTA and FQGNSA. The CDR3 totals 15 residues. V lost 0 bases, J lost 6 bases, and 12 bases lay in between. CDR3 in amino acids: CASSLAGRGANIQYF. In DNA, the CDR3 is TGTGCCAGCAGCTTAGCGGGTCGTGGGGCAAACATTCAGTACTTC.

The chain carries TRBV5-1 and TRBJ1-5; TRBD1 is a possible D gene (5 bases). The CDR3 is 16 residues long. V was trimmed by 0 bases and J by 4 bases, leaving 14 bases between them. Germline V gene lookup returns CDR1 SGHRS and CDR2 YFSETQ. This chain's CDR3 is CASSLGGGEFNQPQHF. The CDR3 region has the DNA TGCGCCAGCAGCTTGGGGGGAGGGGAATTTAATCAGCCCCAGCATTTT.

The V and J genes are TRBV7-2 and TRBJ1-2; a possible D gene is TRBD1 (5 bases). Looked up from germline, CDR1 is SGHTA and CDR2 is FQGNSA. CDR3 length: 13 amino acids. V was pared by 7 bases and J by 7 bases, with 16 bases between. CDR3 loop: CASTSIRASGYTF. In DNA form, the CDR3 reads TGTGCCAGCACTTCCATCAGGGCATCTGGCTACACCTTC.

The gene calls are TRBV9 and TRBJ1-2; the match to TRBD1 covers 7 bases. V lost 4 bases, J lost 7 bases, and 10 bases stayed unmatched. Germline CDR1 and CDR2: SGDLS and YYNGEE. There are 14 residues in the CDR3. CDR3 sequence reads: CASSPTTGVGGYTF. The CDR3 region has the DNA TGTGCCAGCAGCCCCACAACAGGGGTCGGTGGCTACACCTTC.

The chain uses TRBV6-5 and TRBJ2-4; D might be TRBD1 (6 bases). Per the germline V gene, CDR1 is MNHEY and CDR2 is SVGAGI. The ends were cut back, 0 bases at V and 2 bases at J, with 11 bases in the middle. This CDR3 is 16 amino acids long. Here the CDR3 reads CASSYSLTGTKNIQYF. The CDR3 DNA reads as TGTGCCAGCAGTTACTCCTTAACAGGGACCAAAAACATTCAGTACTTC.

CDR3 sequence: CASSLGGGANEKLFF. In DNA form, the CDR3 reads TGTGCCAGCAGCTTAGGTGGGGGGGCTAATGAAAAACTGTTTTTT. This rearrangement joins TRBV7-2 to TRBJ1-4, with D perhaps matching TRBD1 (5 bases). Germline lookup yields CDR1 SGHTA and CDR2 FQGNSA. There are 15 residues in the CDR3. Trimming took off 1 base at V and 3 bases at J, with 9 bases between the two ends. Full variable domain (remainder filled in from reference TRBV7-2 and TRBJ1-4): GAGVSQSPSNKVTEKGKDVELRCDPISGHTALYWYRQSLGQGLEFLIYFQGNSAPDKSGLPSDRFSAERTGGSVSTLTIQRTQQEDSAVYLCASSLGGGANEKLFFGSGTQLSVL.

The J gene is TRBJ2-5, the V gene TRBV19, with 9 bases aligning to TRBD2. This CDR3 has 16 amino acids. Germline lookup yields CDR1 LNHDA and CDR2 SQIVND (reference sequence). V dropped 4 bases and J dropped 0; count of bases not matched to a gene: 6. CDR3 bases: TGTGCCAGTAGTAGGACCGCTAGCGGGGACCAAGAGACCCAGTACTTC. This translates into CASSRTASGDQETQYF.